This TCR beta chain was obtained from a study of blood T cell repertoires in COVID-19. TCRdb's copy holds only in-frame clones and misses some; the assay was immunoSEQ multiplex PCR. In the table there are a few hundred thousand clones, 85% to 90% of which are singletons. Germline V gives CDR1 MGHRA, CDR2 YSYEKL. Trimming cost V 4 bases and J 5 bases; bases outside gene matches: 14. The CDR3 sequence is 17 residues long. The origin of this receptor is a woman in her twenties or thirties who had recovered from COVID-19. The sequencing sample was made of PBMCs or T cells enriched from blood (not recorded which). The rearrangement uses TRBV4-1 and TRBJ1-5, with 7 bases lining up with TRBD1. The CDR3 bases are TGCGCCAGCAGCCCGAGCCAAACGGGACAGACACATCAGCCCCAGCATTTT. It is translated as CASSPSQTGQTHQPQHF.